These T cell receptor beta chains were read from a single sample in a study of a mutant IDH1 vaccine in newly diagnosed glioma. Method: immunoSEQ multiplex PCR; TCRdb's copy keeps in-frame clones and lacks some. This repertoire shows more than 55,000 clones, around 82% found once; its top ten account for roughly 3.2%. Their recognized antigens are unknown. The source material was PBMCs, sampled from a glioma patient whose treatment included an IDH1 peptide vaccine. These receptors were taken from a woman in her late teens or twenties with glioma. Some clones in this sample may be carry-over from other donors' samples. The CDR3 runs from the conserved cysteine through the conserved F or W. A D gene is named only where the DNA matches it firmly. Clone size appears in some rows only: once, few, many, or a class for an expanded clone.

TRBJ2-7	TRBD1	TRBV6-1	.	TGTGCCAGCAGTGAAGGTTGGACAGGATCCTACGAGCAGTACTTC	CASSEGWTGSYEQYF
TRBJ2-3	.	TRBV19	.	TGTGCCAGTAGTATTAATCTGGGGACTTCAAGCACAGATACGCAGTATTTT	CASSINLGTSSTDTQYF
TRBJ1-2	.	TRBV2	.	TGTGCCAGCGTAAGGGATGGCTACACCTTC	CASVRDGYTF
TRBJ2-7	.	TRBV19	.	TGTGCCAGTAGTATGGGGGGTTGGCTCTACGAGCAGTACTTC	CASSMGGWLYEQYF
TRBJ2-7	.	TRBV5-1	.	TGCGCCAGCAGCTTGGGGGGCGGCGAGCAGTACTTC	CASSLGGGEQYF
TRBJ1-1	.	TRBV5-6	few	TGTGCCAGCAGCTGGGGACGGAGTGAAGCTTTCTTT	CASSWGRSEAFF
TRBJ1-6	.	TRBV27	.	TGTGCCAGCAGTTTAAGTGCCGGTTCCTATAATTCACCCCTCCACTTT	CASSLSAGSYNSPLHF
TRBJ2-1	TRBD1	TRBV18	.	TGTGCCAGCTCATTATTCTCGGGACAGGGGAGCAATGAGCAGTTCTTC	CASSLFSGQGSNEQFF
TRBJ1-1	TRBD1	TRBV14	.	TGTGCCAGCAGCCCCTCGACAGGGGTTCACACTGAAGCTTTCTTT	CASSPSTGVHTEAFF
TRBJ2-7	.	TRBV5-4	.	TGTGCCAGCAGCTTATCGCCGGAGACAGCCTCCTACGAGCAGTACTTC	CASSLSPETASYEQYF
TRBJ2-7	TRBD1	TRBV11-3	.	TGTGCCAGCAGCCCGGGACAGGAGCAGCAGTACTTC	CASSPGQEQQYF
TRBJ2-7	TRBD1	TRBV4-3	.	TGCGCCAGCAGCCGCACTTTAGGACAGGGCTACGAGCAGTACTTC	CASSRTLGQGYEQYF
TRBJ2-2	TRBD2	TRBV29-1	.	TGCAGCGTTCTCGGGGGGACCGGGGAGCTGTTTTTT	CSVLGGTGELFF
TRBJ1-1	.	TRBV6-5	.	TGTGCCAGCAGTCCCAGGACCGCTGAAGCTTTCTTT	CASSPRTAEAFF
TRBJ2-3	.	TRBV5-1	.	TGCGCCAGCAGCTTGGAGCTAGACACAGATACGCAGTATTTT	CASSLELDTDTQYF
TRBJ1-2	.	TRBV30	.	TGTGCCTGGAGGAGTGGCGGGGGGCTTGGCTACACCTTC	CAWRSGGGLGYTF
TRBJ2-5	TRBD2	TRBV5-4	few	TGTGCCAGCAGCGTAAGCGGGGGCATCGAAGGGACCCAGTACTTC	CASSVSGGIEGTQYF
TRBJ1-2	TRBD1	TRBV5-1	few	TGCGCCAGCAGCTCTAGGACAGGAATTGGCTACACCTTC	CASSSRTGIGYTF
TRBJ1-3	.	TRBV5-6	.	TGTGCCAGCAGTTCGGCAATCAGGGTACTTGGAAACACCATATATTTT	CASSSAIRVLGNTIYF
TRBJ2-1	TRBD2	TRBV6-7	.	TGTGCCAGCAGTAACACGGCTAGCGGGAGGGCGGGCAATGAGCAGTTCTTC	CASSNTASGRAGNEQFF
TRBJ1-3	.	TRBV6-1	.	TGTGCCAGCAGTTCTCTCGAGGGGATAGGAAACACCATATATTTT	CASSSLEGIGNTIYF
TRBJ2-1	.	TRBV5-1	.	TGCGCCAGCAGCTTGGGCGGAGCACAGTTGAGCTCCTACAATGAGCAGTTCTTC	CASSLGGAQLSSYNEQFF
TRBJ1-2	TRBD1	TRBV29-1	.	TGCAGCGTTGCGAGGGACAGGGGCTTCTATGGCTACACCTTC	CSVARDRGFYGYTF
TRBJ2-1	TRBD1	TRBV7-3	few	TGTGCCAGCAGCTTAACAGGGGGCAAGCAGTTCTTC	CASSLTGGKQFF
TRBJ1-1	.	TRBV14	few	TGTGCCAGCAGCCGCACAGGTAACACTGAAGCTTTCTTT	CASSRTGNTEAFF
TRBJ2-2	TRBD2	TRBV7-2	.	TGTGCCAGCAGCTTCCTTGGACTAGCGGGAGGCGGGGAGCTGTTTTTT	CASSFLGLAGGGELFF
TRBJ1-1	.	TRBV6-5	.	TGTGCCAGCAGTTACTCCCCAGGGACTGAAGCTTTCTTT	CASSYSPGTEAFF
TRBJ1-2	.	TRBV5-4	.	TGTGCCAGCAGCTTGAACAGGAATGGCTACACCTTC	CASSLNRNGYTF
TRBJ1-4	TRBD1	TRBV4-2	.	TGTGCCAGCAGCCAAGATCAGGGGGCGCAAGAAAAACTGTTTTTT	CASSQDQGAQEKLFF
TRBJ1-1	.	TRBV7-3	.	TGTGCCAGCAGCTTACGGGGGGCAGGTACTGAAGCTTTCTTT	CASSLRGAGTEAFF
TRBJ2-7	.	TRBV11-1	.	TGTGCCAGCAGCCCCTCGGGTCTCGCCTACGAGCAGTACTTC	CASSPSGLAYEQYF
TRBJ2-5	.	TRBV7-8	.	TGTGCCAGCAGAACCCAAACTACCCAAGAGACCCAGTACTTC	CASRTQTTQETQYF
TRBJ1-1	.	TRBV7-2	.	TGTGCCAGCAGCCCTCAGGGACGGGGCACTGAAGCTTTCTTT	CASSPQGRGTEAFF
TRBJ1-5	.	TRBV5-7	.	TGTGCCAGCAGCCCGGGGACATACGAGAATCAGCCCCAGCATTTT	CASSPGTYENQPQHF